The sample holds many counts of the clone carrying this TCR beta chain. Its specificity is unknown. MiXCR, applied by TCRdb to the reads, yields one record per CDR3 protein. The sample has about 100,000 distinct CDR3 sequences; more than 20% are singletons. These data come from a study of T cell repertoires in cytomegalovirus infection. For the study at large: Evidence of both CMV infection and a matching HLA type came from public TCR beta signatures. Study-wide results and caveats: HLA-C-restricted, CMV-specific TCR beta clonotypes were dominant ex vivo.

CDR1 is MNHNS and CDR2 is SASEGT in the germline V gene. Germline trimming cut 7 bases from V and 13 bases from J; bases unmatched to any gene: 16. There are 14 residues in the CDR3. This receptor was taken from a human donor in good health (CMV status not recorded). Some clones in this sample may be carry-over from other donors' samples. The chain recombines TRBV6-1 with TRBJ2-1; 7 bases map to TRBD1. Sequencing was done on a sample of CD8+ T cells from PBMCs. Here the CDR3 DNA reads TGTGCCAGCACTACCAGAGAGGGGGCGAGAACTCAGTTCTTC. Protein: CASTTREGARTQFF.